The clone carrying this T cell receptor (beta chain) came up many times. Its matching antigen is unknown. Patients with ophthalmopathy all had a Clinical Activity Score of at least 3, a NOSPECS grade of at least 4 and duration under 3 months. The CDR3 runs 15 residues. The V end was cut by 7 bases, the J end by 5 bases, with 20 bases between. Germline loops: CDR1 MNHNS, CDR2 SASEGT. This sample stems from a study of T cells in Graves' hyperthyroidism and ophthalmopathy. Notes on the study in general: Expanded thyroid clonotypes (above 0.001) were mostly also found in blood.

Amplified TCR beta CDR3 regions derived from RNA transcripts. First-round RT-PCR of the TCR CDR3 relied on the HTBI primer set. TCRdb analysed the multiplex PCR reads with MiXCR anew, one entry per CDR3 protein. The sample records approximately 610,000 distinct CDR3 sequences, approximately 14% being singletons. The sequencing sample was made of blood. The chain uses TRBV6-1 and TRBJ1-2; D ambiguous. The receptor was isolated from a woman aged 35 to 49 with Graves' ophthalmopathy. For the CDR3, the DNA is TGTGCCAGCAACCTAGACGGGAGAGTAAAATATGGCTACACCTTC. The encoded protein is CASNLDGRVKYGYTF.